This T cell receptor beta chain is from a study of blood T cells in healthy people across ages. The CDR3 has 14 residues. V was pared by 6 bases and J by 3 bases, with 6 bases of the junction left unmatched. Then a second PCR, running roughly 7 to 11 cycles, was carried out with a sample-barcoded 5' primer and a J-beta primer mix. TCRdb ran MiXCR on the 5' RACE reads and lists one entry per CDR3 protein. The table includes roughly 500,000 distinct CDR3 sequences, 25% to 30% detected once. The TCR comes from a woman in her 70s in good health. Source material: blood. The J gene is TRBJ2-5, the V gene TRBV12-3 or TRBV12-4, with 8 bases fitting TRBD2. In DNA, the CDR3 is TGTGCCAGCAGAAAAGCGGGGGCGAAAGAGACCCAGTACTTC. Translation: CASRKAGAKETQYF.